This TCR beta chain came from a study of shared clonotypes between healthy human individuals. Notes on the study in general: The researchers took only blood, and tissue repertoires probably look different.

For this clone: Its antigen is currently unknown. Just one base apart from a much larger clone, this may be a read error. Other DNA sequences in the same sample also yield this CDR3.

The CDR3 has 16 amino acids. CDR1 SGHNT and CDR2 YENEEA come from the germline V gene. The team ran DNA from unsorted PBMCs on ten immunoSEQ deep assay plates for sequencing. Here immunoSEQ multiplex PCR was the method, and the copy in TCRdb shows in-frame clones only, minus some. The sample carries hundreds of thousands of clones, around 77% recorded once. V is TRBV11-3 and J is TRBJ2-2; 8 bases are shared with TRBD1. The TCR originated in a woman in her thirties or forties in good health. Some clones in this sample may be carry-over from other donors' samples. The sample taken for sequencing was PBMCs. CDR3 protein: CASSHRQGIMAGELFF. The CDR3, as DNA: TGTGCCAGCAGCCACCGACAGGGGATTATGGCCGGGGAGCTGTTCTTT.